This T cell receptor (beta chain) was retrieved from a study of cytomegalovirus exposure and HLA in healthy donors. The overall study: Membership in the Caucasian-associated ancestry cluster was found for 75% to 90% of nearly 400 genotyped donors. Study outcomes and limitations: As confirmed in vitro, a few CMV-associated chains were specific for CMV antigens. Later analysis indicated greater clonal expansion among HLA-associated TCR beta chains than among equally common other chains.

All the people who gave samples were healthy bone marrow donors. This PCR relied on a set of 60 Vbeta primers and 13 Jbeta primers. Profiled with immunoSEQ multiplex PCR; TCRdb holds only in-frame clones, not every one. The repertoire consists of just over 150,000 clones, with approximately 78% occurring once and the leading ten covering 3% to 3.5%. Comments on this clone: Antigen unknown.

The CDR3 is made up of 15 amino acids. CDR1 is MNHNY and CDR2 is SVGAGI in the germline V gene (reference sequence). Between the trimmed V and J ends, which lost 5 bases and 1 base, there was a span of 15 bases. V and J are TRBV6-6 and TRBJ2-7; D is ambiguous. The receptor was derived from a woman aged 40 to 50 in good health and CMV-seronegative. Material for sequencing was PBMCs. CDR3 amino acids: CASSPTQVHSYEQYF. CDR3 nucleotide sequence: TGTGCCAGCAGTCCTACGCAGGTACATTCCTACGAGCAGTACTTC.